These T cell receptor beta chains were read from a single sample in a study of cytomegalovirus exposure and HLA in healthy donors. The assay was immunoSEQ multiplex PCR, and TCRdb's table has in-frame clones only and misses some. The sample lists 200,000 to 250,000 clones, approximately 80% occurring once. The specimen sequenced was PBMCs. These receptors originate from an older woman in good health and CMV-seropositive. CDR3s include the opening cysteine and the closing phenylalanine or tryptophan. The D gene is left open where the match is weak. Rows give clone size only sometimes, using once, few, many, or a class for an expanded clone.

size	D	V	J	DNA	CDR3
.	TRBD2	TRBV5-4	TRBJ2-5	TGTGCCAGCAGCTCAGGGACTAGCGGGGCCCAAGAGACCCAGTACTTC	CASSSGTSGAQETQYF
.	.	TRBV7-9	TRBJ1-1	TGTGCCAGCAGCTTAGTTCAGGAAAACACTGAAGCTTTCTTT	CASSLVQENTEAFF
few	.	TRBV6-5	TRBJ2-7	TGTGCCAGCAGCCTCAGGGGGGTCTCCTCCTACGAGCAGTACTTC	CASSLRGVSSYEQYF
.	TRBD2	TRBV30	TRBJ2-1	TGTGCCTGGAGAGGACTAGCGGGAATCAGCTCCTACAATGAGCAGTTCTTC	CAWRGLAGISSYNEQFF
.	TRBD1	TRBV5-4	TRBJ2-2	TGTGCCAGCAGCCCGGGACAGATAATTAACACCGGGGAGCTGTTTTTT	CASSPGQIINTGELFF
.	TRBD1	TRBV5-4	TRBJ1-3	TGTGCCAGCAGCACAAACAGGGGGAGCTCTGGAAACACCATATATTTT	CASSTNRGSSGNTIYF
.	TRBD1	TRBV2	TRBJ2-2	TGTGCCAGCAGTGCCGGACAGGGGTACACCGGGGAGCTGTTTTTT	CASSAGQGYTGELFF
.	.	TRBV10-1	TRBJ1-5	TGCGCCAGCAGCACAGGTCCGAATCAGCCCCAGCATTTT	CASSTGPNQPQHF
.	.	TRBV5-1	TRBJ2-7	TGCGCCAGCAGCTTGGTCCCCGACAGACGCTTC	CASSLVPDRRF
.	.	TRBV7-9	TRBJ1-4	TGTGCCAGCAGCCTCGGGGGGGAGGATGAAAAACTGTTTTTT	CASSLGGEDEKLFF
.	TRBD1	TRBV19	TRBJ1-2	TGTGCCAGTAGTAAAAGGGGGCCGGACTATGGCTACACCTTC	CASSKRGPDYGYTF
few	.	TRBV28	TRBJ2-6	TGTGCCAGCAGTCGTCTGGGCTACTCTGGGGCCAACGTCCTGACTTTC	CASSRLGYSGANVLTF
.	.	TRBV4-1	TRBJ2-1	TGCGCCAGCAGCCAAGGGGCCGGGGGGCGGTACAATGAGCAGTTCTTC	CASSQGAGGRYNEQFF
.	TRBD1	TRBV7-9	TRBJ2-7	TGTGCCAGCAGCTCCCGGACAGGGGGCTCCTACGAGCAGTACTTC	CASSSRTGGSYEQYF
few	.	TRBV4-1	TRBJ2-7	TGCGCCAGCAGCCAAGTTAACAGTGAGCAGTACTTC	CASSQVNSEQYF
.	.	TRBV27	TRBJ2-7	TGTGCCAGCAGTTCGAGATACGAGCAGTACTTC	CASSSRYEQYF
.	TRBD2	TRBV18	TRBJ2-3	TGTGCCAGCTCTCTAGCGGGAGGGAACACAGATACGCAGTATTTT	CASSLAGGNTDTQYF
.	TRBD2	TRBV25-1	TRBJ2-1	TGTGCCAGCAGTGAGGTGGCGGGAGTTAGGTATGAGCAGTTCTTC	CASSEVAGVRYEQFF
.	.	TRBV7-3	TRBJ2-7	TGTGCCAGCGCGGGACCGACAAGGGCTCCGTGGGAGCAGTACTTC	CASAGPTRAPWEQYF
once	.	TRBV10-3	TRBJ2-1	TGTGCCACCAGAGAAGAAACTACAGGCTACAATGAGCAGTTCTTC	CATREETTGYNEQFF
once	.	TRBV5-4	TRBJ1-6	TGTGCCAGCAGTCGCGCGAGCCTGGGCCTTAATTCACCCCTCCACTTT	CASSRASLGLNSPLHF
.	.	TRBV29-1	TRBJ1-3	TGCAGCGTCCGGACAACTGGAAACACCATATATTTT	CSVRTTGNTIYF
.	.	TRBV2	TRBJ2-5	TGTGCCAGCAGCGATACAGGGAATGGGGACTTC	CASSDTGNGDF
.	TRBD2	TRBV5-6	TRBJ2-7	TGTGCCAGCAGCTTTGATGTACTAGCGGGTAGATCCGAGCAGTACTTC	CASSFDVLAGRSEQYF
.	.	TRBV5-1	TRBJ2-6	TGCGCCAGCCGAGACAGCTCTGGGGCCAACGTCCTGACTTTC	CASRDSSGANVLTF
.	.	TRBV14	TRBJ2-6	TGTGCCAGCAGCCAAAGCCCTGGTTATCCTCTGACCAACGTCCTGACTTTC	CASSQSPGYPLTNVLTF
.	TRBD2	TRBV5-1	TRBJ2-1	TGCGCCAGCAGCCCGGATAGCGGGCGCTCCTACAATGAGCAGTTCTTC	CASSPDSGRSYNEQFF
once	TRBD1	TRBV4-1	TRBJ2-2	TGCGCCAGCAGCGTCCGGGACAGGGGGTTCCCCGGGGAGCTGTTTTTT	CASSVRDRGFPGELFF
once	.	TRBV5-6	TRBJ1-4	TGTGCCAGCAGCTTGGTGGGCCGCCGTGATGAAAAACTGTTTTTT	CASSLVGRRDEKLFF
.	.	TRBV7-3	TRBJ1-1	TGTGCCAGCAGCTCCCAAGGGGCTGGGACTGAAGCTTTCTTT	CASSSQGAGTEAFF
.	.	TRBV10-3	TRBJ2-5	TGTGCCGTCCAAAGTGGCGAGACCCAGTACTTC	CAVQSGETQYF
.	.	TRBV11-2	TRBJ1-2	TGTGCCAGCAGCTTAGATAATAACTATGGCTACACCTTC	CASSLDNNYGYTF
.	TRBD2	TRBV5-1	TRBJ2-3	TGCGCCAGCAGCTTGGGACTAGCGGGAGGGGCAGATACGCAGTATTTT	CASSLGLAGGADTQYF
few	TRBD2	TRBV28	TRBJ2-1	TGTGCCAGCACCCCCAGCGGGAGCAGGAATGAGCAGTTCTTC	CASTPSGSRNEQFF
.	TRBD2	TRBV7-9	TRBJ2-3	TGTTCCAGCAGCTCGGGACTAGCGGGTACCACAGATACGCAGTATTTT	CSSSSGLAGTTDTQYF
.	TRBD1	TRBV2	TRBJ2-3	TGTGCCAGCAAGTCGGACAGGGGTTTTGATACGCAGTATTTT	CASKSDRGFDTQYF
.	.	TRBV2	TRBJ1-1	TGTGCCACCGGGGGAGGGAGGACTGAAGCTTTCTTT	CATGGGRTEAFF